The clone carrying this T cell receptor beta chain has only one observation. This specimen belongs to a study of blood T cells in healthy people across ages. Together with a sample-barcoded 5' primer, a J-beta primer mix was included in a second PCR lasting about 6 to 12 cycles. TCRdb reprocessed the 5' RACE reads via MiXCR and lists one record per CDR3 protein. The sample carries about 1,400,000 distinct CDR3 sequences, approximately 59% recorded once. Caucasian individuals from Russia who were healthy and aged 6 to 90 acted as donors. Each donor gave around 9.3 milliliters of peripheral blood. From germline, CDR1 is SGHTA and CDR2 FQGNSA. Trimming left V 2 bases short and J 1 base short, with 15 bases between. The CDR3 is 17 amino acids.

Specimen: blood. The genes are TRBV7-2 and TRBJ2-4; D unclear. This clonotype originated in a man younger than 30 in good health. The CDR3 DNA reads TGTGCCAGCAGCTTATTACCGGACCTGGCGGCCAAAAACATTCAGTACTTC. This encodes CASSLLPDLAAKNIQYF.